The 9 T cell receptor beta chains presented below share a single source sample, sequenced in a study of molecular identifiers for immune sequencing clone quantification. TCRdb passed the PCR reads through MiXCR, listing each CDR3 protein once. The table includes about half a million distinct CDR3 sequences, around 23% detected once. The sequenced sample was naive CD8+ T cells from blood, with Jurkat cell RNA spiked in. As for subset: FACS-sorted CD8+CD4-CCR7+CD45RA+ naive T cells. Source of these receptors: a human donor in good health. Some libraries in this study had Jurkat cell RNA spiked in.

In its sample, this clonotype was seen many times. The chain has TRBV9 and TRBJ1-1, with D maybe TRBD1 (5 bases). Germline V gives CDR1 SGDLS, CDR2 YYNGEE. This CDR3 has 14 amino acids. V gave up 4 bases and J gave up 0 bases, with 10 bases separating them. In nucleotides, the CDR3 is TGTGCCAGCAGCCCCACAGGATTGAACACTGAAGCTTTCTTT. Translating gives CASSPTGLNTEAFF.

This clonotype was seen a handful of times. The chain recombines TRBV27 with TRBJ1-5; D gene unclear. Germline-derived CDR1 and CDR2 are MNHEY and SMNVEV (reference sequence). The CDR3 is 13 amino acids. The ends were cut back, 5 bases at V and 3 bases at J, with 8 bases in the middle. In DNA, the CDR3 is TGTGCCAGCAGTGGGTCAATCAATCAGCCCCAGCATTTT. Residues: CASSGSINQPQHF.

Concerning this clonotype itself: A read error may be the cause here, since a much bigger clone is one base away. CDR3 sequence (DNA): TGTGCCAGCAGCCCGGCCAGGTCTAACTACGAGCAGTACTTC. Its translation: CASSPARSNYEQYF. The gene calls are TRBV4-2 and TRBJ2-7; unclear D gene. This CDR3 has 14 residues. The germline gives CDR1 LGHNA, CDR2 YNFKEQ. Trimming took 4 bases from V and 3 from J, leaving 13 bases between them.

CDR3 sequence reads: CASSPTYGFESATQYF. Here the CDR3 DNA reads TGTGCCAGCAGCCCAACCTACGGGTTTGAATCAGCGACCCAGTACTTC. The chain joins TRBV3-1 to TRBJ2-5; D is unresolved. Germline loops: CDR1 LGHDT, CDR2 YNNKEL (reference sequence). V was trimmed by 4 bases and J by 7 bases, leaving 22 bases between them. This CDR3 comprises 16 residues.

This clonotype was counted between two and nine times. DNA of the CDR3: TGTGCCAGCAGTTTTTCAGGGAGGGACTACGAGCAGTACTTC. Amino acids: CASSFSGRDYEQYF. V gene TRBV27 combines with J gene TRBJ2-7, with TRBD2 matching over 7 bases. The CDR3 is 14 residues long. With V trimmed by 3 bases and J by 3 bases, 5 bases remained unmatched. Per germline, CDR1 MNHEY and CDR2 SMNVEV (reference sequence).

This clonotype was observed a handful of times. The genes are TRBV19 and TRBJ2-7; the D call may be TRBD1 or TRBD2 (5 bases each). The CDR3 is 13 residues long. The V end was cut by 4 bases, the J end by 2 bases, with 9 bases between. From germline, CDR1 is LNHDA and CDR2 SQIVND (reference sequence). CDR3 sequence reads: CASSRDQTYEQYF. CDR3 in DNA: TGTGCCAGTAGTAGGGACCAGACCTACGAGCAGTACTTC.

The chain's CDR3 is CASSRDRFYNEQFF. DNA for the CDR3: TGTGCCAGCAGCCGAGACAGGTTCTACAATGAGCAGTTCTTC. The gene calls are TRBV11-3 and TRBJ2-1, with D perhaps matching TRBD1 (6 bases). Germline CDR1 is SGHNT and CDR2 is YENEEA. V gave up 5 bases and J gave up 3 bases, with 11 bases separating them. The CDR3 runs 14 residues.

The chain has TRBV7-9 and TRBJ2-4, with no clear D. The V gene lost 2 bases and the J gene lost 9 bases, with 20 bases spanning the gap. This CDR3 has 16 residues. Germline V gene sequence: CDR1 SEHNR, CDR2 FQNEAQ (reference sequence). The CDR3 is CASSLIMGSNRVIQYF. DNA of the CDR3: TGTGCCAGCAGCTTAATTATGGGATCGAACCGGGTCATTCAGTACTTC.

The CDR3 nucleotides read TGCGCCAGCAGCCAAGATGGAACTAGCGGGCACGAGCAGTACTTC. This sequence encodes CASSQDGTSGHEQYF. This rearrangement joins TRBV4-3 to TRBJ2-7, with 9 bases fitting TRBD2. This CDR3 is built from 15 residues. With V trimmed by 0 bases and J by 5 bases, 5 bases remained unmatched. Germline assignment: CDR1 LGHNA and CDR2 YSLEER.